A single sample is the source of the 12 T cell receptor beta chains below, sequenced in a study of cytomegalovirus exposure and HLA in healthy donors. PCR primers comprised 60 Vbeta and 13 Jbeta primers. Clones were sequenced by immunoSEQ multiplex PCR, and TCRdb holds only the in-frame ones, with some missing. The repertoire holds roughly 150,000 clones, with around 68% as singletons. The sample was PBMCs. Every receptor here comes from a man aged 25-45 years in good health and CMV-seropositive.

V is TRBV6-6 and J is TRBJ2-7; 10 bases are shared with TRBD2. The CDR3 totals 14 residues. Per germline, CDR1 MNHNY and CDR2 SVGAGI (reference sequence). With 4 bases clipped from V and 6 bases from J, the junction kept 6 bases outside the gene matches. For the CDR3, the DNA is TGTGCCAGCAGTTTACCCGGGACTAGCGTCGAGCAGTACTTC. Protein: CASSLPGTSVEQYF.

The chain has TRBV7-2 and TRBJ2-1, with 8 bases identical to TRBD2. Germline-derived CDR1 and CDR2 are SGHTA and FQGNSA. The CDR3 covers 18 residues. V shed 1 base, J shed 1 base, and the junction held 9 bases outside the gene matches. This CDR3 reads CASSLEGSGSRSYNEQFF. For the CDR3, the DNA is TGTGCCAGCAGCTTAGAGGGGAGCGGGAGTAGATCCTACAATGAGCAGTTCTTC.

The V and J genes are TRBV11-2 and TRBJ1-1; 7 nucleotides align to TRBD1. J was trimmed by 4 bases and V by 6 bases; bases with no gene match: 14. Germline CDR1 is SGHAT and CDR2 is FQNNGV. The CDR3 length is 16 residues. DNA for the CDR3: TGTGCCAGCAGTCCTAACGGGGGGGGGACAGTCACTGAAGCTTTCTTT. It codes for CASSPNGGGTVTEAFF.

The chain uses TRBV5-1 and TRBJ2-4; TRBD1 agrees at 8 bases. The junction had 15 bases not matched to a gene; V was cut back by 1 base and J by 0 bases. The CDR3 loop spans 20 amino acids. CDR1 is SGHRS and CDR2 is YFSETQ in the germline V gene. CDR3 nucleotide sequence: TGCGCCAGCAGCTTGAGTGGAATCGGACAGGGAAGAGTAGCCAAAAACATTCAGTACTTC. This encodes CASSLSGIGQGRVAKNIQYF. The whole variable domain, remainder taken from reference TRBV5-1 and TRBJ2-4, is KAGVTQTPRYLIKTRGQQVTLSCSPISGHRSVSWYQQTPGQGLQFLFEYFSETQRNKGNFPGRFSGRQFSNSRSEMNVSTLELGDSALYLCASSLSGIGQGRVAKNIQYFGAGTRLSVL.

V usage is TRBV7-9 and J usage is TRBJ2-1; D perhaps matches TRBD2 (6 bases). The germline V gene has CDR1 SEHNR and CDR2 FQNEAQ (reference sequence). Trimming took 8 bases from V and 3 from J, leaving 14 bases between them. There are 14 residues in the CDR3. The CDR3 DNA is TGTGCCAGCGGAGGACGGGAGATCTACAATGAGCAGTTCTTC. Translating it yields CASGGREIYNEQFF. The full variable domain, in which reference TRBV7-9 and TRBJ2-1 provide the parts outside the CDR3, is DTGVSQNPRHKITKRGQNVTFRCDPISEHNRLYWYRQTLGQGPEFLTYFQNEAQLEKSRLLSDRFSAERPKGSFSTLEIQRTEQGDSAMYLCASGGREIYNEQFFGPGTRLTVL.

CDR3 in DNA: TGTGCCAGCATTTCCGGGACTAGAGCAGAGACCCAGTACTTC. Encoded protein: CASISGTRAETQYF. V is TRBV2 and J is TRBJ2-5, with TRBD2 identical over 8 bases. Germline loops: CDR1 SNHLY, CDR2 FYNNEI. After removal of 7 bases from V and 4 bases from J, the junction contained 8 bases not matched to a gene. The CDR3 spans 14 residues. Looking up the rest from reference TRBV2 and TRBJ2-5 gives the full variable domain: EPEVTQTPSHQVTQMGQEVILRCVPISNHLYFYWYRQILGQKVEFLVSFYNNEISEKSEIFDDQFSVERPDGSNFTLKIRSTKLEDSAMYFCASISGTRAETQYFGPGTRLLVL.

The J gene is TRBJ2-7, the V gene TRBV18; maybe TRBD2 (6 bases). The CDR3 spans 15 residues. Looked up from germline, CDR1 is KGHSH and CDR2 is LQKENI. With 3 bases removed from V and 3 bases from J, the gap between germline ends came to 15 bases. The CDR3: CASSPFGGTDYEQYF. The CDR3 coding sequence is TGTGCCAGCTCACCGTTTGGCGGGACGGACTACGAGCAGTACTTC.

CDR3 coding DNA: TGCGCCAGCAGCCCCGGGACTAGCGGGAGGGAAGAGACCCAGTACTTC. This encodes CASSPGTSGREETQYF. The V and J genes are TRBV5-1 and TRBJ2-5, with TRBD2 matching 16 bases. The CDR3 contains 16 residues. CDR1 is SGHRS, CDR2 YFSETQ, per germline. V was pared by 4 bases and J by 3 bases, with 3 bases of the junction left unmatched.

The chain joins TRBV4-1 to TRBJ2-3, with a weak D call TRBD2 (7 bases). CDR3 length: 20 residues. The germline V gene has CDR1 MGHRA and CDR2 YSYEKL. The V gene lost 4 bases and the J gene lost 4 bases, with 30 bases spanning the gap. CDR3 protein: CASSRLIGGLGREGADTQYF. Here the CDR3 DNA reads TGCGCCAGCAGCCGCCTTATAGGAGGGCTCGGCAGGGAGGGGGCAGATACGCAGTATTTT.

This clone was detected only once. V is TRBV7-2 and J is TRBJ2-7; 12 bases map to TRBD2. The germline V gene has CDR1 SGHTA and CDR2 FQGNSA. V dropped 1 base and J dropped 3; count of bases not matched to a gene: 1. The CDR3 has 15 amino acids. The chain's CDR3 is CASSLGLAGVYEQYF. DNA of the CDR3: TGTGCCAGCAGCTTAGGACTAGCGGGAGTCTACGAGCAGTACTTC.

This sequence joins TRBV5-3 and TRBJ1-4; D is ambiguous. TRBV5-3 counts as an open reading frame of uncertain function. The CDR3 runs to 16 residues. The CDR3 loop reads CVLKTTSGGTSEKLFF. The CDR3 DNA sequence: TGTGTACTCAAAACAACCTCTGGCGGTACGTCTGAAAAACTGTTTTTT.

This clone was detected a few times. The chain couples TRBV27 to TRBJ2-7; 8 bases map to TRBD2. The CDR3 has 16 residues. The J segment lost 6 bases and the V segment lost 5 bases, leaving 15 bases of the junction unmatched. Germline V gene data show CDR1 as MNHEY and CDR2 as SMNVEV (reference sequence). The CDR3 spells CASSRTPTSERPEQYF. The CDR3 DNA follows: TGTGCCAGCAGTAGGACCCCGACTAGCGAGCGGCCCGAGCAGTACTTC.